This is a list of T cell receptor beta chains from one sample in a study of blood T cell repertoires in COVID-19. Data came from immunoSEQ multiplex PCR; TCRdb stores just in-frame clones and leaves some out. This table has approximately 260,000 clones, 70% to 90% appearing once. Input material: PBMCs or T cells enriched from blood (not recorded which). These receptors were taken from a woman aged 45 to 65 who had been exposed to COVID-19. The CDR3 runs from the conserved cysteine through the conserved F or W. Fields, in order: clone size, J gene, V gene, D gene, CDR3 DNA, CDR3 protein. A D gene is named only where the DNA matches it firmly. Part of the rows lack a size; the others show once, few, many or a class for expanded clones.

size: NA; J: TRBJ1-2; V: TRBV28; D: NA; DNA: TGTGCCAGCAGTAAACGGGTCCTGAGTGGCTACACCTTC; CDR3: CASSKRVLSGYTF
size: NA; J: TRBJ1-6; V: TRBV7-8; D: NA; DNA: TGTGCCAGCAGCGTCGGTGGGGCGAACAGATCACCCCTCCACTTT; CDR3: CASSVGGANRSPLHF
size: NA; J: TRBJ1-2; V: TRBV20-1; D: NA; DNA: TGCAGTACACAAGTTAACTATGGCTACACCTTC; CDR3: CSTQVNYGYTF
size: NA; J: TRBJ2-1; V: TRBV19; D: NA; DNA: TGTGCCAGTAGTTCTTATAGGGCAGGGGATCGCAATGAGCAGTTCTTC; CDR3: CASSSYRAGDRNEQFF
size: NA; J: TRBJ1-6; V: TRBV10-2; D: NA; DNA: TGCGCCACCTCGCGGGGCAGCTCCTATAATTCACCCCTCCACTTT; CDR3: CATSRGSSYNSPLHF
size: NA; J: TRBJ2-3; V: TRBV9; D: TRBD1; DNA: TGTGCCAGCAGCGTAGTGGGGGTGGGACAGGGGCCGAATACGCAGTATTTT; CDR3: CASSVVGVGQGPNTQYF
size: NA; J: TRBJ1-5; V: TRBV18; D: TRBD1; DNA: TGTGCCAGCTCCCAACAGGGGCCCCTCGATAATCAGCCCCAGCATTTT; CDR3: CASSQQGPLDNQPQHF
size: NA; J: TRBJ1-1; V: TRBV15; D: TRBD1; DNA: TGTGCCACCAGCCGGACAGGGAACACTGAAGCTTTCTTT; CDR3: CATSRTGNTEAFF
size: NA; J: TRBJ2-7; V: TRBV11-2; D: TRBD1; DNA: TGTGCCAGCAGCTCCATGGGACAGGGGGCGGCCGAGCAGTACTTC; CDR3: CASSSMGQGAAEQYF
size: NA; J: TRBJ2-1; V: TRBV7-9; D: NA; DNA: TGTGCCAGCAGCTTCCGGGACTCCGAGATCAATGAGCAGTTCTTC; CDR3: CASSFRDSEINEQFF
size: once; J: TRBJ2-3; V: TRBV10-3; D: NA; DNA: TGTGCCATCAGGGGTGGGGCAGCGACCACAGATACGCAGTATTTT; CDR3: CAIRGGAATTDTQYF
size: NA; J: TRBJ1-2; V: TRBV4-2; D: NA; DNA: TGTGCCAGCAGCCAAGACGGTCGACAGCTAGCTAACTATGGCTACACCTTC; CDR3: CASSQDGRQLANYGYTF
size: NA; J: TRBJ1-2; V: TRBV28; D: TRBD1; DNA: TGTGCCAGCAGTTTGTTGGACAGGGGCTATGGCTACACCTTC; CDR3: CASSLLDRGYGYTF
size: NA; J: TRBJ2-7; V: TRBV2; D: NA; DNA: TGTGCCATAACAAGGGGGTTTAGCTCCTACGAGCAGTACTTC; CDR3: CAITRGFSSYEQYF
size: NA; J: TRBJ1-2; V: TRBV28; D: TRBD1; DNA: TGTGCCAGCACCCTCGGGGGGGACAGGGGTGGCTACACCTTC; CDR3: CASTLGGDRGGYTF
size: NA; J: TRBJ1-5; V: TRBV6-5; D: NA; DNA: TGTGCCAGCAGGTCCCCAGGCAGCAATCAGCCCCAGCATTTT; CDR3: CASRSPGSNQPQHF
size: NA; J: TRBJ1-1; V: TRBV19; D: NA; DNA: TGTGCCAGTAGTCGACAGCCGAACACTGAAGCTTTCTTT; CDR3: CASSRQPNTEAFF
size: NA; J: TRBJ2-5; V: TRBV5-1; D: TRBD2; DNA: TGCGCCAGCAGCTTGGATGATAGCGGGGGACAAGAGACCCAGTACTTC; CDR3: CASSLDDSGGQETQYF
size: NA; J: TRBJ1-1; V: TRBV6-5; D: NA; DNA: TGTGCCAGCAGTTCGGACAGCTGGTCGCAAGCTTTCTTT; CDR3: CASSSDSWSQAFF
size: once; J: TRBJ1-3; V: TRBV19; D: NA; DNA: TGTGCCAGTAGTACCCCTTCCGGCTCTGGAAACACCATATATTTT; CDR3: CASSTPSGSGNTIYF
size: NA; J: TRBJ1-1; V: TRBV3-1/TRBV3-2; D: NA; DNA: TGTGCCAGCAGCCCCGGGACACGACCCAACACTGAAGCTTTCTTT; CDR3: CASSPGTRPNTEAFF
size: NA; J: TRBJ2-7; V: TRBV3-1/TRBV3-2; D: NA; DNA: TGTGCCAGCAGCCATCGGGACTCCAACTACGAGCAGTACTTC; CDR3: CASSHRDSNYEQYF
size: NA; J: TRBJ2-1; V: TRBV5-1; D: TRBD2; DNA: TGCGCCAGCAGCTTCGGACTAGCCTCCTACAATGAGCAGTTCTTC; CDR3: CASSFGLASYNEQFF
size: few; J: TRBJ2-3; V: TRBV11-2; D: TRBD2; DNA: TGTGCCAGCAGCCTTCGACTAGCGGGGCACACAGATACGCAGTATTTT; CDR3: CASSLRLAGHTDTQYF
size: NA; J: TRBJ1-3; V: TRBV4-2; D: NA; DNA: TGTGCCAGCAGCCAAGATAGAAGAAACACCATATATTTT; CDR3: CASSQDRRNTIYF
size: NA; J: TRBJ1-1; V: TRBV6-5; D: NA; DNA: TGTGCCAGCAGACTCCACAGGGAAGCGAACACTGAAGCTTTCTTT; CDR3: CASRLHREANTEAFF
size: once; J: TRBJ2-1; V: TRBV19; D: NA; DNA: TGTGCCAGTAGTATCGGGGGAGAGCAGTTCTTC; CDR3: CASSIGGEQFF
size: NA; J: TRBJ1-2; V: TRBV7-3; D: TRBD1; DNA: TGTGCCAGCAGCCCGACAGGGCAAGAGGGCTACACCTTC; CDR3: CASSPTGQEGYTF
size: NA; J: TRBJ2-3; V: TRBV9; D: TRBD2; DNA: TGTGCCAGCAGCGGCCGACTAGCGGGGGAAATTGCTACGCAGTATTTT; CDR3: CASSGRLAGEIATQYF
size: NA; J: TRBJ1-1; V: TRBV5-1; D: NA; DNA: TGCGCCAGCAGCTCCTCCTTTTTCCCTTTTGAGGCTTTCTTT; CDR3: CASSSSFFPFEAFF
size: NA; J: TRBJ2-7; V: TRBV5-1; D: NA; DNA: TGCGCCAGCAGCGTGCCGGGTTTCGACGAGCAGTACTTC; CDR3: CASSVPGFDEQYF
size: NA; J: TRBJ1-2; V: TRBV5-4; D: NA; DNA: TGTGCCAGCAGCCCTAATGGGGGGTCGAACTATGGCTACACCTTC; CDR3: CASSPNGGSNYGYTF
size: NA; J: TRBJ1-5; V: TRBV27; D: NA; DNA: TGTGCCAGCAGTGCCTGGAGTAGCAATCAGCCCCAGCATTTT; CDR3: CASSAWSSNQPQHF
size: NA; J: TRBJ1-2; V: TRBV7-2; D: NA; DNA: TGTGCCAGCAGCTTAGACACTAACTATGGCTACACCTTC; CDR3: CASSLDTNYGYTF
size: once; J: TRBJ2-1; V: TRBV28; D: NA; DNA: TGTGCCAGCAGCAGAGGGGGGGGCCAGTCATTTTTTTGGGAGTTCTTC; CDR3: CASSRGGGQSFFWEFF
size: NA; J: TRBJ2-2; V: TRBV5-4; D: NA; DNA: TGTGCCAGCAGCTTGGCGGCAGGTAACACCGGGGAGCTGTTTTTT; CDR3: CASSLAAGNTGELFF
size: NA; J: TRBJ1-6; V: TRBV12-3/TRBV12-4; D: TRBD1; DNA: TGTGCCAGCAGCGGGACAGAGAATTCACCCCTCCACTTT; CDR3: CASSGTENSPLHF
size: NA; J: TRBJ2-7; V: TRBV7-8; D: NA; DNA: TGTGCCAGCAGCTTTAGCAGAGGGACAAACTACGAGCAGTACTTC; CDR3: CASSFSRGTNYEQYF
size: NA; J: TRBJ1-1; V: TRBV5-1; D: NA; DNA: TGCGCCAGCAGCCCCGAAGGGGGGGTTACTGAAGCTTTCTTT; CDR3: CASSPEGGVTEAFF
size: NA; J: TRBJ2-6; V: TRBV19; D: TRBD1; DNA: TGTGCCAGTAGTCGACAGGGGGAGTATGGGGCCAACGTCCTGACTTTC; CDR3: CASSRQGEYGANVLTF
size: NA; J: TRBJ2-3; V: TRBV5-1; D: TRBD2; DNA: TGCGCCAGCACGGTAGCGGGGGGGTTGACAGATACGCAGTATTTT; CDR3: CASTVAGGLTDTQYF
size: once; J: TRBJ2-3; V: TRBV18; D: NA; DNA: TGTGCCAGCTCACCGGGGATCGACAGTAGGCAGTATTTT; CDR3: CASSPGIDSRQYF
size: NA; J: TRBJ2-3; V: TRBV11-3; D: NA; DNA: TGTGCCAGCAGCCATCGTTCACATACAGATACGCAGTATTTT; CDR3: CASSHRSHTDTQYF
size: NA; J: TRBJ2-3; V: TRBV12-3/TRBV12-4; D: TRBD2; DNA: TGTGCCAGCAGCGGGGGGTCCAGTACGCAGTATTTT; CDR3: CASSGGSSTQYF
size: NA; J: TRBJ1-2; V: TRBV28; D: NA; DNA: TGTGCCAGCACCGAGCGGGTTTCTAACTATGGCTACACCTTC; CDR3: CASTERVSNYGYTF
size: NA; J: TRBJ1-5; V: TRBV28; D: NA; DNA: TGTGCCAGCAGTTTTTCCCTTAATCAGCCCCAGCATTTT; CDR3: CASSFSLNQPQHF
size: NA; J: TRBJ2-4; V: TRBV5-4; D: NA; DNA: TGTGCCAGCTCCGGGACTTCGAACATTCAGTACTTC; CDR3: CASSGTSNIQYF
size: NA; J: TRBJ1-1; V: TRBV10-2; D: NA; DNA: TGCGCCACCAGGGAGGCAGGGGAAGGCACTGAAGCTTTCTTT; CDR3: CATREAGEGTEAFF
size: NA; J: TRBJ1-5; V: TRBV15; D: NA; DNA: TGTGCCACCAGCAGAGATCTAACAGGGAATCAGCCCCAGCATTTT; CDR3: CATSRDLTGNQPQHF
size: NA; J: TRBJ1-5; V: TRBV18; D: NA; DNA: TGTGCCAGCTCACTCACCCAGGGTCAGCCCCAGCATTTT; CDR3: CASSLTQGQPQHF
size: NA; J: TRBJ1-5; V: TRBV12-3/TRBV12-4; D: NA; DNA: TGTGCCAGCAGTCCCCGGGGATTGCAGCCCCAGCATTTT; CDR3: CASSPRGLQPQHF
size: NA; J: TRBJ1-1; V: TRBV30; D: NA; DNA: TGTGCCTGGAGTTTGTCTTTAACTGAAGCTTTCTTT; CDR3: CAWSLSLTEAFF
size: once; J: TRBJ2-5; V: TRBV6-6; D: TRBD1; DNA: TGTGCCAGCACCCACCGGGACAGGGGCCAAGAGACCCAGTACTTC; CDR3: CASTHRDRGQETQYF
size: NA; J: TRBJ1-1; V: TRBV27; D: TRBD1; DNA: TGTGCCAGCACGCAAGTCGCAGGGGGCACTGAAGCTTTCTTT; CDR3: CASTQVAGGTEAFF
size: NA; J: TRBJ1-2; V: TRBV4-3; D: TRBD1; DNA: TGCGCCAGCAGCCAAGGCGTCGGACAGGGTTCTAACTATGGCTACACCTTC; CDR3: CASSQGVGQGSNYGYTF
size: medium-sized; J: TRBJ1-1; V: TRBV19; D: NA; DNA: TGTGCCAGTATCAACCAGGGGCTCACTGAAGCTTTCTTT; CDR3: CASINQGLTEAFF
size: NA; J: TRBJ1-1; V: TRBV5-1; D: NA; DNA: TGCGCCAGCAGACAGAGTATGAACACTGAAGCTTTCTTT; CDR3: CASRQSMNTEAFF
size: NA; J: TRBJ2-2; V: TRBV6-6; D: TRBD1; DNA: TGTGCCAGCAGTTACCGTCGGGACAGGGGAGCCGGGGAGCTGTTTTTT; CDR3: CASSYRRDRGAGELFF
size: NA; J: TRBJ1-2; V: TRBV4-3; D: NA; DNA: TGCGCCAGCAGCCAGGACGCCCGAACAGGGTATGGCTACACCTTC; CDR3: CASSQDARTGYGYTF